The T cell receptor beta chain under discussion was sequenced for a study of blood T cell repertoires in COVID-19. Authors' processing steps: Estimation of nucleated cell counts was performed using reference gene primer amplification. Using immunoSEQ multiplex PCR, the repertoire was profiled, and TCRdb retains in-frame clones only, with some absent. V and J calls and clone size follow that table, whereas D and trimming were derived from the DNA. The data contain some 60,000 clones, about 91% of them singletons. J was trimmed by 1 base and V by 5 bases; bases with no gene match: 4. Germline V gene data show CDR1 as MDHEN and CDR2 as SYDVKM. This CDR3 is built from 16 residues.

The source material was peripheral blood. This clonotype was obtained from a man in his sixties with acute or convalescent COVID-19. The chain employs TRBV28 and TRBJ2-3; 12 positions agree with TRBD2. This CDR3 reads CASSPPSGRGTDTQYF. The CDR3 region has the DNA TGTGCCAGCAGTCCCCCTAGCGGGAGGGGCACAGATACGCAGTATTTT.